The T cell receptor (beta chain) described here comes from a study of regulatory T cells in long-lasting Graves disease. Time point meaning: persistent/refractory GD, antithyroid drugs over 5 years with positive TRAb. PBMC-derived RNA was used for the TCR library. Roughly 8.4 milliliters of peripheral blood were drawn into EDTA tubes. The CDR3 has 16 residues. Germline CDR1 is SGHAT and CDR2 is FQNNGV. V shed 1 base and J 2 bases; nucleotides not matched to a gene: 7. Researchers made TCR beta libraries by using iRepertoire HTBI primers and running Arm-PCR on CDR3 regions. In the source study's methods: Among the samples, 60 to 75 TRBV and more than twelve TRBJ segments were identified. Each CDR3 protein gets one entry after TCRdb re-called the multiplex PCR reads with MiXCR. The V and J calls shown here were made by TCRdb, not taken from the authors' results. In the table there are about 660,000 distinct CDR3 sequences, approximately 31% of which are singletons.

Regarding the study as a whole: Peripheral blood, not thyroid tissue, was the sole material studied. Among the persistent patients, 2,741 public clonotypes were shared, more than the roughly 990 shared among new patients.

Concerning this clonotype itself: The antigen remains unidentified.

The chain combines TRBV11-2 with TRBJ2-7, with 8 bases aligning to TRBD2. Sequenced material: peripheral blood mononuclear cells (PBMCs), taken when the disease was refractory, from a patient treated with antithyroid drugs. The sequence came from a female donor with Graves disease. The CDR3 coding sequence is TGTGCCAGCAGCTTAGTGGGACTAGTTTACCCCTACGAGCAGTACTTC. As protein: CASSLVGLVYPYEQYF. The full variable domain, in which reference TRBV11-2 and TRBJ2-7 provide the parts outside the CDR3, is EAGVAQSPRYKIIEKRQSVAFWCNPISGHATLYWYQQILGQGPKLLIQFQNNGVVDDSQLPKDRFSAERLKGVDSTLKIQPAKLEDSAVYLCASSLVGLVYPYEQYFGPGTRLTVT.